Each of the 5 T cell receptor beta chains below was sequenced from the same sample in a study of blood T cell repertoires in COVID-19. The table came from immunoSEQ multiplex PCR; TCRdb's copy has only in-frame clones and leaves some out. The sample shows more than 90,000 clones, roughly 80% of them seen only once. Sequencing was performed on peripheral blood. These receptors were obtained from a man between 65 and 85 years old with acute or convalescent COVID-19.

The chain recombines TRBV5-1 with TRBJ2-5; TRBD2 aligns across 8 bases. CDR3 length equals 16 residues. V gave up 5 bases and J gave up 2 bases; unmatched junction bases: 11. Germline V gene data show CDR1 as SGHRS and CDR2 as YFSETQ. CDR3 in amino acids: CASSYNPGTSQETQYF. For the CDR3, the DNA is TGCGCCAGCAGTTATAATCCCGGGACTAGTCAAGAGACCCAGTACTTC.

The chain couples TRBV27 to TRBJ2-7; TRBD1 matches at 10 bases. The CDR3 spans 14 residues. The V gene's germline CDR1 is MNHEY and CDR2 SMNVEV (reference sequence). J was trimmed by 6 bases and V by 4 bases; bases with no gene match: 6. The CDR3 loop reads CASSSGTGVSEQYF. The CDR3 nucleotides are TGTGCCAGCAGTTCCGGGACAGGGGTGTCCGAGCAGTACTTC.

The V call is TRBV4-3, the J call TRBJ1-5, with D perhaps TRBD1 (6 bases). Trimming took off 3 bases at V and 2 bases at J, with 11 bases between the two ends. Germline CDR1 is LGHNA and CDR2 is YSLEER. The CDR3 runs 15 residues. The CDR3 region is CASSHTTGRNQPQHF. The CDR3 nucleotides read TGCGCCAGCAGCCATACGACAGGTCGCAATCAGCCCCAGCATTTT.

This clone showed up just a few times. This rearrangement joins TRBV11-3 to TRBJ2-7, with 11 bases fitting TRBD1. CDR1 is SGHNT, CDR2 YENEEA, per germline. V trimming: 3 bases; J trimming: 4 bases; junction bases outside the gene matches: 5. The CDR3 sequence is 15 residues long. The CDR3 DNA follows: TGTGCCAGCAGCTTGGGACGGGACAGGGGGTACGAGCAGTACTTC. Its protein product is CASSLGRDRGYEQYF.

The chain employs TRBV9 and TRBJ1-3; D is ambiguous. V was shortened by 0 bases and J by 0 bases, with 10 bases between the two germline ends. Germline V gene lookup returns CDR1 SGDLS and CDR2 YYNGEE. The CDR3 has 16 residues. The CDR3 region has the DNA TGTGCCAGCAGCGTAGGGGCCGGGGACTCTGGAAACACCATATATTTT. This codes for CASSVGAGDSGNTIYF.